One TCR beta chain is described in this entry. The sample comes from a study of blood T cell repertoires in COVID-19. For the study at large: Spain, Italy and the United States supplied samples that represented acute and convalescent COVID-19. PBMCs, B-cell-depleted T cells, or T cells were the source of the cDNA or gDNA that made up the material.

V dropped 6 bases and J dropped 9 bases, with 12 bases sitting between them. CDR3 size: 12 residues. Germline V gene lookup returns CDR1 MNHEY and CDR2 SVGAGI. Seattle enrolled patients during active infection and tracked them longitudinally. In the authors' workflow: Counts of nucleated cells, estimated from reference gene primer amplification, were obtained. Profiled with immunoSEQ multiplex PCR; TCRdb holds only in-frame clones, not every one. V and J calls and clone size are those listed in that table; D and trimming were worked out from the DNA. This sample carries about 200,000 clones, around 94% of them seen once, and the ten largest clones take 0.6% to 0.9%.

Sequences were obtained from peripheral blood. This receptor was obtained from a man in his thirties or forties with COVID-19, enrolled during active disease. The rearrangement links TRBV6-5 to TRBJ2-1; TRBD1 might be the D (5 bases). This CDR3 reads CASRSGIGEQFF. For the CDR3, the DNA is TGTGCCAGCAGGTCAGGGATCGGTGAGCAGTTCTTC.